A single sample gave rise to the 6 T cell receptor beta chains below, sequenced in a study of PD-1 blockade in mismatch repair-deficient tumors (dated by TCRdb to the late 2010s). According to the study, the label for this sample's time point signals: peripheral blood 12 weeks after first pembrolizumab dose. Library preparation employed the immunoSEQ multiplex PCR assay. The clones in this table, taken by TCRdb from immuneACCESS, are in-frame only. Not every clone is retained; where verified, under half of the shortfall comes from an unresolved V gene, and the cause of the rest is unknown. This sample lists about 84,000 clones; roughly 80% were detected once. The ten biggest clones cover roughly 2.6% of the sample. This material consisted of peripheral blood, taken 12 weeks after starting pembrolizumab. The receptors derive from an adult with mismatch repair-deficient cancer.

This sequence joins TRBV13 and TRBJ1-2; 7 bases align to TRBD1. Germline V gene data show CDR1 as PRHDT and CDR2 as FYEKMQ (reference sequence). V lost 4 bases, J lost 8 bases, and 4 bases stayed unmatched. The CDR3 has 12 residues. The CDR3 DNA follows: TGTGCCAGCAGCTCGGGACAGAGGGGCTACACCTTC. It codes for CASSSGQRGYTF.

The chain combines TRBV2 with TRBJ1-1, with D uncertain. CDR3 length equals 11 residues. V lost 7 bases to trimming and J lost 10 bases, with 13 bases between them. CDR1 and CDR2 from the germline V gene are SNHLY and FYNNEI. CDR3 in amino acids: CASIRETGAFF. In DNA form, the CDR3 reads TGTGCCAGCATTCGGGAAACCGGAGCTTTCTTT. The whole variable domain, remainder taken from reference TRBV2 and TRBJ1-1, is EPEVTQTPSHQVTQMGQEVILRCVPISNHLYFYWYRQILGQKVEFLVSFYNNEISEKSEIFDDQFSVERPDGSNFTLKIRSTKLEDSAMYFCASIRETGAFFGQGTRLTVV.

In DNA form, the CDR3 reads TGCGCCAGCAGCCAATTCCTAGCGGGAGGCTCTGGGGCCAACGTCCTGACTTTC. It encodes CASSQFLAGGSGANVLTF. The chain employs TRBV4-1 and TRBJ2-6, with 11 bases identical to TRBD2. J lost 0 bases, V lost 2 bases, and 3 bases had no gene match. Looked up from germline, CDR1 is MGHRA and CDR2 is YSYEKL. CDR3 length: 18 amino acids.

This chain uses TRBV10-3 with TRBJ2-2; D tentatively fits TRBD1 or TRBD2 (5 bases each). This CDR3 has 14 residues. The V and J ends lost 4 bases and 1 base respectively, with 7 bases between them. Germline values: CDR1 ENHRY, CDR2 SYGVKD. DNA for the CDR3: TGTGCCATCAGTGCTGGGGGGAACACCGGGGAGCTGTTTTTT. Its translation: CAISAGGNTGELFF.

The chain couples TRBV19 to TRBJ2-7, with D possibly TRBD1 on 7 matching bases. The germline gives CDR1 LNHDA, CDR2 SQIVND (reference sequence). V was cut by 7 bases and J by 0 bases, with 13 bases left in between. The CDR3 covers 14 residues. CDR3 region: CASNWRDSSYEQYF. The CDR3 nucleotides are TGTGCCAGTAATTGGAGGGACAGCTCCTACGAGCAGTACTTC.

This clone has just a few counts. The J gene is TRBJ2-2, the V gene TRBV7-3, with TRBD2 matching 9 bases. The V gene end was trimmed by 3 bases and the J gene end by 4 bases; junction bases not matched to a gene: 12. The CDR3 contains 18 residues. The V gene's germline CDR1 is SGHTA and CDR2 FQGTGA. CDR3 DNA: TGTGCCAGCAGCTTCCATCCCCTAGCGGGATCGGTCACCGGGGAGCTGTTTTTT. Translation: CASSFHPLAGSVTGELFF.